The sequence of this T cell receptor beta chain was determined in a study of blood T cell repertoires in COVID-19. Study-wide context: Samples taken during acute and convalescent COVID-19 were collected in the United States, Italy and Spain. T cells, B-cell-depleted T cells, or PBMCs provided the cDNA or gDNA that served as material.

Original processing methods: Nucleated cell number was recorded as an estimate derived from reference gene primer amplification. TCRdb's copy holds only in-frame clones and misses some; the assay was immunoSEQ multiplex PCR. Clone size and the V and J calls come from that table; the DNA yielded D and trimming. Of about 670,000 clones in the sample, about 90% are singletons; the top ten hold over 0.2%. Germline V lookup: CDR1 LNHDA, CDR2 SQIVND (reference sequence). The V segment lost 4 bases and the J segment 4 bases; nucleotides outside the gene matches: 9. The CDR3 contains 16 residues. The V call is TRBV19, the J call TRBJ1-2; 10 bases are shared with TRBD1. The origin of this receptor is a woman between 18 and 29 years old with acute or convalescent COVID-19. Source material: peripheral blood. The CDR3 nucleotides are TGTGCCAGTAGTAGGGGACAGGGGAGATCTGGCTATGGCTACACCTTC. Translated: CASSRGQGRSGYGYTF.